The clone carrying this TCR beta chain showed up just a few times. Antigen unknown. The junction departs from the called germline gene at one end, perhaps through a read error. The CDR3 contains 12 residues. This specimen belongs to a study of Graves' ophthalmopathy and Graves' hyperthyroidism. Background on the study: There was a collection of peripheral blood at initial diagnosis, before any treatment.

Exclusion covered patients with other autoimmune diseases or uncontrolled infections (as well as pregnancy or lactation). Whole-study results and caveats: Forecasting of ophthalmopathy progression by the model achieved around 68% sensitivity and 72% to 85% specificity.

RNA served as the template for amplifying TCR beta CDR3 regions. HTBI primers were employed in first-round RT-PCR, then a second-round multiplex PCR followed. MiXCR was run by TCRdb on the multiplex PCR reads, yielding one entry per CDR3 protein. The table shows about 480,000 distinct CDR3 sequences, with under 15% occurring only once. The specimen sequenced was blood. The chain is built from TRBV12-3 or TRBV12-4 and TRBJ2-4; D gene ambiguous. This clonotype was sampled from a woman aged 25 to 39 with Graves' ophthalmopathy. This CDR3 reads CASSQQRDIKYF. DNA of the CDR3: TGTGCCAGCAGTCAACAGAGAGACATTAAGTACTTC.